The 19 T cell receptor beta chains reported below all come from one sample, sequenced in a study of regulatory T cells in long-lasting Graves disease. Time point defined: persistent/refractory GD, antithyroid drugs over 5 years with positive TRAb. After RNA was extracted from PBMCs, the TCR library was made from it. According to the study, TCR beta libraries were built with iRepertoire HTBI primers and CDR3-region Arm-PCR. Using its own MiXCR run on the multiplex PCR reads, TCRdb lists one record per CDR3 protein. Altogether 400,000 to 450,000 distinct CDR3 sequences are present, 20% to 30% being singletons, with the ten largest covering about 27%. This sample comprised peripheral blood mononuclear cells (PBMCs), obtained when the disease was refractory, from a patient treated with antithyroid drugs. All receptors come from a female donor with Graves disease.

The gene calls are TRBV2 and TRBJ1-5; D gene unclear. Trimming pared 8 bases from V and 6 bases from J, leaving 20 bases between. The CDR3 loop spans 15 amino acids. The germline V gene has CDR1 SNHLY and CDR2 FYNNEI. The CDR3 loop is CASSDSPGYTQPQHF. The CDR3 DNA reads as TGTGCCAGCTCTGACTCCCCGGGGTATACTCAGCCCCAGCATTTT.

CDR3 protein: CASSLLAGVADTQYF. For the CDR3, the DNA is TGTGCCAGCAGTTTACTAGCGGGAGTGGCAGATACGCAGTATTTT. The rearrangement links TRBV12-3 or TRBV12-4 to TRBJ2-3; 10 positions agree with TRBD2. The CDR3 length is 15 residues. Trimming took 2 bases from V and 4 from J; bases not matched to a gene: 3.

This clonotype was observed a few times. The chain couples TRBV6-1 to TRBJ1-1; 8 bases fit TRBD1. Germline values: CDR1 MNHNS, CDR2 SASEGT. The trim removed 7 bases at V and 6 bases at J, leaving 7 bases unmatched. The CDR3 has 13 residues. The CDR3 spells CASNMDRAAEAFF. The CDR3 coding sequence is TGTGCCAGCAACATGGACAGGGCCGCTGAAGCTTTCTTT.

This clonotype was counted a few times. This chain connects TRBV5-1 to TRBJ2-5, with D unclear. Trimming shortened V by 1 base and J by 4 bases, and 11 bases separated the two germline ends. The germline V gene encodes CDR1 SGHRS and CDR2 YFSETQ. The CDR3 contains 14 residues. The CDR3 region is CASSLIKGLETQYF. The CDR3 DNA reads TGCGCCAGCAGCTTGATCAAGGGATTAGAGACCCAGTACTTC.

The chain recombines TRBV7-8 with TRBJ1-4; D unclear. The ends were cut back, 5 bases at V and 5 bases at J, with 12 bases in the middle. The germline V gene encodes CDR1 SGHVS and CDR2 FQNEAQ. This CDR3 region has 14 residues. This CDR3 is CASSGRRLNEKLFF. The CDR3 region has the DNA TGTGCCAGCAGCGGACGACGGTTGAATGAAAAACTGTTTTTT.

Many counts were recorded for this clonotype. The chain recombines TRBV2 with TRBJ2-7; possible D gene TRBD1, 5 bases. CDR1 SNHLY and CDR2 FYNNEI come from the germline V gene. The CDR3 covers 11 residues. Deletions cut 6 bases from V and 2 bases from J, with 5 bases between. The CDR3 sequence is CASRDTYEQYF. The CDR3 DNA reads as TGTGCCAGCAGGGACACCTACGAGCAGTACTTC.

This clonotype was recorded many times. V gene TRBV20-1 combines with J gene TRBJ2-7, with D possibly TRBD1 on 7 matching bases. Germline V gives CDR1 DFQATT, CDR2 SNEGSKA (reference sequence). The length of the CDR3 is 14 residues. The V end was cut by 1 base, the J end by 1 base, with 11 bases between. The CDR3 DNA follows: TGCAGTGCTAGAGTGTCAGGGGGGTCCTACGAGCAGTACTTC. Translated: CSARVSGGSYEQYF.

This clonotype was counted many times. The chain combines TRBV5-1 with TRBJ1-1; D is undetermined. Germline CDR1 is SGHRS and CDR2 is YFSETQ. The V end was cut by 2 bases, the J end by 1 base, with 9 bases between. This CDR3 contains 14 residues. The CDR3 is CASSLARGNTEAFF. The CDR3 nucleotides read TGCGCCAGCAGCTTAGCCCGTGGGAACACTGAAGCTTTCTTT.

This sequence joins TRBV6-1 and TRBJ2-7; 11 bases align to TRBD2. The CDR3 spans 14 residues. V shed 6 bases, J shed 5 bases, and the junction held 6 bases outside the gene matches. The germline V gene has CDR1 MNHNS and CDR2 SASEGT. The CDR3 DNA sequence: TGTGCCAGCAGGGGGACTAGCGGACGAGACGAGCAGTACTTC. Translation gives CASRGTSGRDEQYF.

This clonotype showed up many times. The rearrangement links TRBV7-9 to TRBJ1-1; 8 positions match TRBD1. The CDR3 sequence is 15 residues long. V shed 5 bases and J 1 base; nucleotides not matched to a gene: 6. Germline CDR1 SEHNR, CDR2 FQNEAQ (reference sequence). CDR3 sequence reads: CASSPRTGRNTEAFF. In DNA, the CDR3 is TGTGCCAGCAGCCCCCGGACAGGGCGGAACACTGAAGCTTTCTTT.

This clonotype was detected ten times or more. The rearrangement uses TRBV28 and TRBJ1-2, with 8 bases aligning to TRBD1. The CDR3 is made up of 16 amino acids. V gave up 5 bases and J gave up 4 bases; unmatched junction bases: 12. Germline-derived CDR1 and CDR2 are MDHEN and SYDVKM. The DNA for the CDR3 is TGTGCCAGCAGTCCCGGGACAGGCAACCTCTTCTATGGCTACACCTTC. Protein: CASSPGTGNLFYGYTF.

The chain uses TRBV7-2 and TRBJ1-5; TRBD1 might be the D (5 bases). The germline CDR1 and CDR2 sequences are SGHTA and FQGNSA. Deletions cut 5 bases from V and 2 bases from J, with 13 bases between. The CDR3 has 15 residues. The CDR3 loop is CASSQTWGGNQPQHF. CDR3 DNA: TGTGCCAGCAGCCAGACCTGGGGGGGCAATCAGCCCCAGCATTTT.

This clonotype was counted a few times. The rearrangement uses TRBV2 and TRBJ2-7; 7 positions match TRBD1. J was trimmed by 7 bases and V by 2 bases; bases with no gene match: 11. Germline V gives CDR1 SNHLY, CDR2 FYNNEI. This CDR3 spans 15 amino acids. CDR3 nucleotide sequence: TGTGCCAGCAGTGAACCACAGGGGACCCTAAGGGAGCAGTACTTC. Translating gives CASSEPQGTLREQYF.

There are many counts of this clonotype. This chain uses TRBV19 with TRBJ1-2; perhaps TRBD1 as D (6 bases). The V end was cut by 6 bases, the J end by 4 bases, with 12 bases between. This CDR3 is built from 13 residues. Germline values: CDR1 LNHDA, CDR2 SQIVND (reference sequence). The CDR3, as DNA: TGTGCCAGTAGACAGGGCGGTGGCTATGGCTACACCTTC. This encodes CASRQGGGYGYTF.

The gene calls are TRBV6-1 and TRBJ2-1; 13 nucleotides agree with TRBD2. This CDR3 is built from 15 residues. V was clipped by 7 bases and J by 7 bases; unmatched bases: 7. CDR1 is MNHNS, CDR2 SASEGT, per germline. As DNA, the CDR3 is TGTGCCAGCACCCTCGGACTAGCGGGAGAGAATGAGCAGTTCTTC. It is translated as CASTLGLAGENEQFF.

The rearrangement uses TRBV5-1 and TRBJ1-2; no definite D call. CDR1 is SGHRS, CDR2 YFSETQ, per germline. V dropped 5 bases and J dropped 0 bases, with 8 bases sitting between them. This CDR3 contains 13 residues. CDR3 amino acids: CASRSDANYGYTF. The CDR3 DNA follows: TGCGCCAGCAGATCAGACGCTAACTATGGCTACACCTTC.

Many counts were recorded for this clonotype. This chain uses TRBV7-2 with TRBJ2-7; D is perhaps TRBD1 or TRBD2 (7 bases each). V lost 1 base and J lost 12, with 13 bases in between. CDR1 is SGHTA, CDR2 FQGNSA, per germline. This CDR3 comprises 12 residues. CDR3 amino acids: CASSLGEGAAYF. In nucleotides, the CDR3 is TGTGCCAGCAGCTTAGGGGAGGGGGCCGCGTACTTC.

This clonotype has a count of ten or more. The gene calls are TRBV6-1 and TRBJ1-4, with TRBD1 identical over 7 bases. The CDR3 covers 14 residues. V lost 6 bases, J lost 10 bases, and 11 bases stayed unmatched. The V gene's germline CDR1 is MNHNS and CDR2 SASEGT. CDR3 coding DNA: TGTGCCAGCAGACCAGACAGGGCAGTAGGAAAACTGTTTTTT. Protein product: CASRPDRAVGKLFF.

This chain connects TRBV2 to TRBJ2-2; 11 nucleotides align to TRBD2. The CDR3 is 14 amino acids. Per germline, CDR1 SNHLY and CDR2 FYNNEI. V shed 7 bases and J 4 bases; nucleotides not matched to a gene: 2. CDR3 residues: CASMLAGGTGELFF. Written as DNA, the CDR3 is TGTGCCAGCATGCTAGCGGGAGGCACCGGGGAGCTGTTTTTT.